The T cell receptor (beta chain) described here comes from a study of OX40 agonist ivuxolimab in advanced cancers. Study-wide context: An agonistic anti-OX40 (CD134) antibody, ivuxolimab, was used to treat the patients.

This table comes from immunoSEQ multiplex PCR, and its TCRdb copy is limited to in-frame clones, with some not included. The sample has tens of thousands of clones; approximately 90% are singletons. Autoimmune disease history or systemic immunosuppression led to patient exclusion. The V end was cut by 0 bases, the J end by 2 bases, with 11 bases between. Germline loops: CDR1 LNHDA, CDR2 SQIVND (reference sequence). This CDR3 has 16 residues. The material sequenced was CD4+ or CD8+ T cells sorted from blood, taken in a trial of the OX40 agonist ivuxolimab. The clonotype originates from an adult with an advanced solid tumor such as melanoma, head and neck, liver or kidney cancer. The rearrangement joins TRBV19 to TRBJ2-1, with D unresolved. The CDR3 reads CASSIDAVSTYNEQFF. The CDR3, as DNA: TGTGCCAGTAGTATAGACGCGGTATCGACCTACAATGAGCAGTTCTTC.